Listed below are T cell receptor beta chains from one sample, sequenced in a study of glioma-infiltrating T cells after dendritic cell vaccination. Profiling relied on immunoSEQ multiplex PCR, and the TCRdb table lists in-frame clones only, not all of them. Among roughly 82,000 clones, 70% to 90% were seen once, and the ten largest hold approximately 2.9%. Sample: blood, taken before dendritic cell vaccination. The receptors were gathered from a human donor with glioblastoma. Both conserved end residues are part of each CDR3. Each record gives: V gene, D gene, clone size, J gene, CDR3 DNA, CDR3 protein. A D gene is named only where the DNA matches it firmly. A row's size may be missing; if present it is once, few, many or a size class.

V gene: TRBV7-8; D gene: -; clone size: -; J gene: TRBJ1-2; CDR3 DNA: TGTGCCAGCAGCTTAGAACAGGGCTACTATGGCTACACCTTC; CDR3 protein: CASSLEQGYYGYTF
V gene: TRBV4-1; D gene: -; clone size: -; J gene: TRBJ1-4; CDR3 DNA: TGCGCCAGCAGCCAGTGGAGGCGGGAAAAACTGTTTTTT; CDR3 protein: CASSQWRREKLFF
V gene: TRBV9; D gene: -; clone size: few; J gene: TRBJ1-6; CDR3 DNA: TGTGCCAGCAGCGCCCAGCCGGGGAGGGGCGGGTCACCCCTCCACTTT; CDR3 protein: CASSAQPGRGGSPLHF
V gene: TRBV6-5; D gene: TRBD2; clone size: -; J gene: TRBJ2-5; CDR3 DNA: TGTGCCAGCAGGCCCAGCGGGAGGGCGAAGACCCAGTACTTC; CDR3 protein: CASRPSGRAKTQYF
V gene: TRBV5-1; D gene: TRBD2; clone size: once; J gene: TRBJ2-3; CDR3 DNA: TGCGCCAGCAGCTTGTTAGCCCTAGCGGGGGGCACAGATACGCAGTATTTT; CDR3 protein: CASSLLALAGGTDTQYF
V gene: TRBV5-1; D gene: TRBD2; clone size: few; J gene: TRBJ2-1; CDR3 DNA: TGCGCCAGCAGCTTGGCCATATCTACTCTAGCGGGGGTAAGTGAGCAGTTCTTC; CDR3 protein: CASSLAISTLAGVSEQFF
V gene: TRBV19; D gene: -; clone size: -; J gene: TRBJ2-5; CDR3 DNA: TGTGCCAGTAGTCGTCAGGGGATTATGGAGACCCAGTACTTC; CDR3 protein: CASSRQGIMETQYF
V gene: TRBV28; D gene: TRBD1; clone size: -; J gene: TRBJ2-3; CDR3 DNA: TGTGCCAGCAGTCCCTGGGACAGGTATGGGTATTTT; CDR3 protein: CASSPWDRYGYF
V gene: TRBV6-5; D gene: TRBD1; clone size: -; J gene: TRBJ2-7; CDR3 DNA: TGTGCCAGCAGTTCCAGTCAGACAGGGGCCTACTACGAGCAGTACTTC; CDR3 protein: CASSSSQTGAYYEQYF
V gene: TRBV5-1; D gene: -; clone size: few; J gene: TRBJ1-2; CDR3 DNA: TGCGCCAGCAGCGGAACAGCCTCTGGCTACACCTTC; CDR3 protein: CASSGTASGYTF
V gene: TRBV9; D gene: -; clone size: -; J gene: TRBJ2-1; CDR3 DNA: TGTGCCAGCAGCGTAGGGGGGGGGCTGGGGAATGAGCAGTTCTTC; CDR3 protein: CASSVGGGLGNEQFF
V gene: TRBV9; D gene: -; clone size: -; J gene: TRBJ1-1; CDR3 DNA: TGTGCCAGCAGCGTAGGGACTTTGGGGGGAGGAATGAACACTGAAGCTTTCTTT; CDR3 protein: CASSVGTLGGGMNTEAFF
V gene: TRBV30; D gene: -; clone size: -; J gene: TRBJ2-2; CDR3 DNA: TGTGCCTGGCGTTCGGACACCCAGACCGGGGAGCTGTTTTTT; CDR3 protein: CAWRSDTQTGELFF
V gene: TRBV11-2; D gene: -; clone size: -; J gene: TRBJ2-5; CDR3 DNA: TGTGCCAGCAGCTTAAGCGCGGTACAAAGAGAGACCCAGTACTTC; CDR3 protein: CASSLSAVQRETQYF
V gene: TRBV5-4; D gene: TRBD1; clone size: -; J gene: TRBJ2-5; CDR3 DNA: TGTGCCAGCAGCCCCCCTCCGGGACAGGTAGCCGGGGAGACCCAGTACTTC; CDR3 protein: CASSPPPGQVAGETQYF
V gene: TRBV5-1; D gene: TRBD2; clone size: -; J gene: TRBJ2-3; CDR3 DNA: TGCGCCAGCAGCTTGGAGCTAGCGGGAGAAACAGATACGCAGTATTTT; CDR3 protein: CASSLELAGETDTQYF
V gene: TRBV5-4; D gene: TRBD1; clone size: -; J gene: TRBJ1-2; CDR3 DNA: TGTGCCAGCAGCGGAACAGGGGTATTTGAGGGCTACACCTTC; CDR3 protein: CASSGTGVFEGYTF
V gene: TRBV2; D gene: TRBD1; clone size: few; J gene: TRBJ2-1; CDR3 DNA: TGTGCCAGCAGCCAGGGGGCCTACAATGAGCAGTTCTTC; CDR3 protein: CASSQGAYNEQFF
V gene: TRBV11-2; D gene: TRBD2; clone size: -; J gene: TRBJ2-1; CDR3 DNA: TGTGCCAGCAGCTTTAGCGGGAGGGGGCCTTACAATGAGCAGTTCTTC; CDR3 protein: CASSFSGRGPYNEQFF
V gene: TRBV2; D gene: -; clone size: -; J gene: TRBJ2-2; CDR3 DNA: TGTGCCAGCAGTGAAACAGGCACGAACACCGGGGAGCTGTTTTTT; CDR3 protein: CASSETGTNTGELFF
V gene: TRBV18; D gene: TRBD2; clone size: -; J gene: TRBJ2-3; CDR3 DNA: TGTGCCAGCTCACCACTAAGCGGGGGCGGGACAGATACGCAGTATTTT; CDR3 protein: CASSPLSGGGTDTQYF
V gene: TRBV7-3; D gene: TRBD2; clone size: -; J gene: TRBJ2-1; CDR3 DNA: TGTGCCAGCAGCTTTAACGCGGGAGGAGAGCAGTTCTTC; CDR3 protein: CASSFNAGGEQFF
V gene: TRBV27; D gene: TRBD1; clone size: -; J gene: TRBJ1-5; CDR3 DNA: TGTGCCAGCAGTTTGGGGGGAGGCAGGGGGCCTAATCAGCCCCAGCATTTT; CDR3 protein: CASSLGGGRGPNQPQHF
V gene: TRBV5-1; D gene: TRBD1; clone size: -; J gene: TRBJ1-4; CDR3 DNA: TGCGCCAGCAGCTTCGGACAGGGACCTGAAAAACTGTTTTTT; CDR3 protein: CASSFGQGPEKLFF
V gene: TRBV6-5; D gene: TRBD1; clone size: -; J gene: TRBJ1-2; CDR3 DNA: TGTGCCAGCAGTAGGACAGGGGGACACTATGGCTACACCTTC; CDR3 protein: CASSRTGGHYGYTF
V gene: TRBV2; D gene: -; clone size: -; J gene: TRBJ2-4; CDR3 DNA: TGTGCCAGCAGTGAAGCTAGTATACTCCCGCACATTCAGTACTTC; CDR3 protein: CASSEASILPHIQYF
V gene: TRBV5-4; D gene: TRBD1; clone size: few; J gene: TRBJ2-2; CDR3 DNA: TGTGCCAGCAGCTCAGGACAGGATCGTAGCACCGGGGAGCTGTTTTTT; CDR3 protein: CASSSGQDRSTGELFF
V gene: TRBV11-2; D gene: TRBD1; clone size: once; J gene: TRBJ2-5; CDR3 DNA: TGTGCCAGTAAACCGGGACAGCCAACACGGACCCAGTACTTC; CDR3 protein: CASKPGQPTRTQYF
V gene: TRBV29-1; D gene: -; clone size: -; J gene: TRBJ1-2; CDR3 DNA: TGCAGCGTCGCGGGGCTTGCTAGCTATGGCTACACCTTC; CDR3 protein: CSVAGLASYGYTF
V gene: TRBV6-4; D gene: -; clone size: -; J gene: TRBJ1-5; CDR3 DNA: TGTGCCAGCGCCCGGGACAAAAATCAGCCCCAGCATTTT; CDR3 protein: CASARDKNQPQHF
V gene: TRBV4-2; D gene: -; clone size: -; J gene: TRBJ1-2; CDR3 DNA: TGTGCCAGCAGCCCCGAGGGAGCTAACTATGGCTACACCTTC; CDR3 protein: CASSPEGANYGYTF
V gene: TRBV7-8; D gene: -; clone size: -; J gene: TRBJ1-1; CDR3 DNA: TGTGCCAGCAGCTTAGCAAGGAGCCTTATGGCTGAAGCTTTCTTT; CDR3 protein: CASSLARSLMAEAFF
V gene: TRBV5-4; D gene: -; clone size: -; J gene: TRBJ2-7; CDR3 DNA: TGTGCCAGCAGCTTGGATTTCACTTTGGACGGGAGCTCCGAGCAGTACTTC; CDR3 protein: CASSLDFTLDGSSEQYF
V gene: TRBV6-1; D gene: TRBD1; clone size: -; J gene: TRBJ2-3; CDR3 DNA: TGTGCCAGCAGGGGGACAGGCACCCTGAATACGCAGTATTTT; CDR3 protein: CASRGTGTLNTQYF
V gene: TRBV6-1; D gene: TRBD1; clone size: -; J gene: TRBJ2-1; CDR3 DNA: TGTGCCAGCAGTTGGGGGGGGGACAGGGACCATGAGCAGTTCTTC; CDR3 protein: CASSWGGDRDHEQFF
V gene: TRBV2; D gene: TRBD2; clone size: -; J gene: TRBJ2-7; CDR3 DNA: TGTGCCAGCACGACTTTGACTAGCGGGAGAGTGCGTTACGAGCAGTACTTC; CDR3 protein: CASTTLTSGRVRYEQYF
V gene: TRBV5-8; D gene: TRBD1; clone size: -; J gene: TRBJ2-5; CDR3 DNA: TGTGCCAGCAGCTTGGGGACAGGGGGAACCCGGCACCAAGAGACCCAGTACTTC; CDR3 protein: CASSLGTGGTRHQETQYF
V gene: TRBV19; D gene: TRBD2; clone size: -; J gene: TRBJ2-3; CDR3 DNA: TGTGCCAGTCGACTAGCGGGGCGCACAGATACGCAGTATTTT; CDR3 protein: CASRLAGRTDTQYF
V gene: TRBV2; D gene: TRBD1; clone size: -; J gene: TRBJ2-5; CDR3 DNA: TGTGCCAGCAGGGCCGGGACAGCAGAAGAGACCCAGTACTTC; CDR3 protein: CASRAGTAEETQYF
V gene: TRBV6-1; D gene: TRBD1; clone size: -; J gene: TRBJ1-2; CDR3 DNA: TGTGCCAGCACCCAATCTCCAGGGGGCGCTTCGGGCTACACCTTC; CDR3 protein: CASTQSPGGASGYTF
V gene: TRBV7-2; D gene: TRBD2; clone size: few; J gene: TRBJ2-7; CDR3 DNA: TGTGCCAGCAGCCCCCGACTAGCGGGGGGTTCCTACGAGCAGTACTTC; CDR3 protein: CASSPRLAGGSYEQYF
V gene: TRBV19; D gene: -; clone size: -; J gene: TRBJ2-2; CDR3 DNA: TGTGCCAGGACCTGTAACAGATACACCGGGGAGCTGTTTTTT; CDR3 protein: CARTCNRYTGELFF
V gene: TRBV5-4; D gene: TRBD1; clone size: -; J gene: TRBJ1-1; CDR3 DNA: TGTGCCAGCAGCATTCAGGGGGCCTGGACTGAAGCTTTCTTT; CDR3 protein: CASSIQGAWTEAFF
V gene: TRBV10-2; D gene: -; clone size: once; J gene: TRBJ2-7; CDR3 DNA: TGCGCCAGCATTTTAGGGGGCTCCTACGAGCAGTACTTC; CDR3 protein: CASILGGSYEQYF
V gene: TRBV2; D gene: -; clone size: -; J gene: TRBJ1-1; CDR3 DNA: TGTGCCAGCAGTGAAGAAGGGGGGGGAAGCAAAGCTTTCTTT; CDR3 protein: CASSEEGGGSKAFF
V gene: TRBV19; D gene: TRBD2; clone size: -; J gene: TRBJ2-5; CDR3 DNA: TGTGCCACCTCCAGCGGGGGGAGGGAGACCCAGTACTTC; CDR3 protein: CATSSGGRETQYF
V gene: TRBV30; D gene: -; clone size: -; J gene: TRBJ1-5; CDR3 DNA: TGTGCCTGGAGTGGGCGGGTCAATCAGCCCCAGCATTTT; CDR3 protein: CAWSGRVNQPQHF
V gene: TRBV5-6; D gene: TRBD1; clone size: -; J gene: TRBJ1-1; CDR3 DNA: TGTGCCAGCAGCTGGGGGACAGGCGATTCCGGTGAAGCTTTCTTT; CDR3 protein: CASSWGTGDSGEAFF
V gene: TRBV6-5; D gene: TRBD1; clone size: -; J gene: TRBJ1-3; CDR3 DNA: TGTGCCAGCAGTTACTCGACAGGGGCTGGAAACACCATATATTTT; CDR3 protein: CASSYSTGAGNTIYF
V gene: TRBV2; D gene: -; clone size: once; J gene: TRBJ1-2; CDR3 DNA: TGTGCCAGCAGCAATATGGCATCCGCCCTTAACTATGGCTACACCTTC; CDR3 protein: CASSNMASALNYGYTF
V gene: TRBV5-1; D gene: -; clone size: -; J gene: TRBJ1-1; CDR3 DNA: TGCGCCAGCAGCTTGGGCGGGGGCGGCACTGAAGCTTTCTTT; CDR3 protein: CASSLGGGGTEAFF
V gene: TRBV5-1; D gene: TRBD2; clone size: -; J gene: TRBJ2-1; CDR3 DNA: TGCGCCAGCAGTTACACCAGCGGGAGGGCAAGGGATGAGCAGTTCTTC; CDR3 protein: CASSYTSGRARDEQFF
V gene: TRBV5-6; D gene: -; clone size: few; J gene: TRBJ2-7; CDR3 DNA: TGTGCCAGCAGCTTTTTACAGGGCACCTACGAGCAGTACTTC; CDR3 protein: CASSFLQGTYEQYF
V gene: TRBV18; D gene: -; clone size: -; J gene: TRBJ1-2; CDR3 DNA: TGTGCCAGCCTCGTGGGGGTTCTTGAGGGAGGTAACTATGGCTACACCTTC; CDR3 protein: CASLVGVLEGGNYGYTF
V gene: TRBV6-5; D gene: -; clone size: -; J gene: TRBJ2-1; CDR3 DNA: TGTGCCAGCAGTCCGGACTCTAGCTCCTACAATGAGCAGTTCTTC; CDR3 protein: CASSPDSSSYNEQFF
V gene: TRBV5-1; D gene: -; clone size: -; J gene: TRBJ2-7; CDR3 DNA: TGCGCCAGCAGCTCCTACGGACAGAACTACGAGCAGTACTTC; CDR3 protein: CASSSYGQNYEQYF
V gene: TRBV28; D gene: -; clone size: few; J gene: TRBJ2-2; CDR3 DNA: TGTGCCAGCAGTTTATTCCCGGGATCCGGGGAGCTGTTTTTT; CDR3 protein: CASSLFPGSGELFF
V gene: TRBV6-1; D gene: TRBD2; clone size: -; J gene: TRBJ2-2; CDR3 DNA: TGTGCCAGCAGTGCCCCCCCGAGCGGGGGGGCCCGGGAGCTGTTTTTT; CDR3 protein: CASSAPPSGGARELFF
V gene: TRBV5-1; D gene: -; clone size: -; J gene: TRBJ1-2; CDR3 DNA: TGCGCCAGCAGCGCGGGACCACCCGGCGGCTACACCTTC; CDR3 protein: CASSAGPPGGYTF